These T cell receptor beta chains were read from a single sample in a study of blood T cell repertoires in COVID-19. Sequenced by immunoSEQ multiplex PCR; TCRdb stores in-frame clones only, minus some. Of roughly 100,000 clones in the sample, around nine tenths were seen once. The source material was peripheral blood. The receptors here all came from a woman between 65 and 79 years old with acute or convalescent COVID-19. The CDR3 runs from the conserved cysteine through the conserved F or W. A D gene is named only where the DNA matches it firmly. Expanded clones get a size class; other rows say once, few or many, or leave the size out.

D	V	J	size	DNA	CDR3
TRBD1	TRBV2	TRBJ2-3	.	TGTGCCACCACGGGCCTGGGACAGAGCACAGATACGCAGTATTTT	CATTGLGQSTDTQYF
TRBD1	TRBV14	TRBJ2-5	.	TGTGCCAGCAGCCAAACAGGGGGTTGGGAGACCCAGTACTTC	CASSQTGGWETQYF
.	TRBV7-9	TRBJ2-1	once	TGTGCCAGCAGCCCCTTTGACAGTCCGGGCAATGAGCAGTTCTTC	CASSPFDSPGNEQFF
.	TRBV21-1	TRBJ1-2	.	TGTGCCAGCAGCCGGACAGGGAACAGACACCTAATTAACTATGGCTACACCTTC	CASSRTGNRHLINYGYTF
.	TRBV5-6	TRBJ1-2	few	TGTGCCAGCAGCTCGACATCCGCGGGTATCTATGGCTACACCTTC	CASSSTSAGIYGYTF
.	TRBV7-9	TRBJ2-1	few	TGTGCCAGCAGGATAACGCAGGGGGGCGCCAATGAGCAGTTCTTC	CASRITQGGANEQFF
.	TRBV5-1	TRBJ2-2	.	TGCGCCAGCAGCTTGGGGCAGGGAATGCTCACCGGGGAGCTGTTTTTT	CASSLGQGMLTGELFF
TRBD2	TRBV6-5	TRBJ2-7	.	TGTGCCAGCAGTTCTAGCGGGAAGCAGCAGTACTTC	CASSSSGKQQYF
.	TRBV9	TRBJ1-1	.	TGTGCCAGCAGCGTTGACCAAGCAGGGGCTGAAGCTTTCTTT	CASSVDQAGAEAFF
TRBD1	TRBV19	TRBJ2-3	.	TGTGCCAGTAGTAGGATGACAGGGCGCACAGATACGCAGTATTTT	CASSRMTGRTDTQYF
.	TRBV2	TRBJ1-1	.	TGTGCCAGCAGAAAATCGGGGGGCGAAGGGAACACTGAAGCTTTCTTT	CASRKSGGEGNTEAFF
TRBD1	TRBV14	TRBJ1-2	.	TGTGCCAGCAGCCTTAATCGGGACAGGGCTCTATCTGACTATGGCTACACCTTC	CASSLNRDRALSDYGYTF
TRBD1	TRBV9	TRBJ2-7	.	TGTGCCAGCAGCGTGGGACAGAACTACGTAGAGCAGTACTTC	CASSVGQNYVEQYF
.	TRBV6-5	TRBJ1-1	.	TGTGCCAGCAGTTACTCAGGCAGGGAAGCTTTCTTT	CASSYSGREAFF
.	TRBV11-3	TRBJ1-4	once	TGTGCCAGCAGCCCAAACCGACAGGTGTTAACTAATGAAAAACTGTTTTTT	CASSPNRQVLTNEKLFF
.	TRBV4-1	TRBJ1-5	.	TGCGCCAGCAGCCAAGATAGGTGGGGGGGTAGCAATCAGCCCCAGCATTTT	CASSQDRWGGSNQPQHF
.	TRBV12-2	TRBJ1-2	.	TGTGCAAGTCGCTTTCACAGCTATGGCTACACCTTC	CASRFHSYGYTF
TRBD1	TRBV19	TRBJ1-5	once	TGTGCCAGTAGCACAGGGGGGGTGGGCCAGCCCCAGCATTTT	CASSTGGVGQPQHF
.	TRBV10-3	TRBJ1-5	.	TGTGCCATCAGTGAGGGACAGACCATCAATCAGCCCCAGCATTTT	CAISEGQTINQPQHF
TRBD2	TRBV6-2/TRBV6-3	TRBJ2-5	once	TGTGCCAGCAGTTACTCTCGCGGGGGGGAAGAGACCCAGTACTTC	CASSYSRGGEETQYF
TRBD2	TRBV6-6	TRBJ2-1	.	TGTGCCAGCAGTTACCCCACTAGCGGGGGGCTCAATGAGCAGTTCTTC	CASSYPTSGGLNEQFF
.	TRBV30	TRBJ2-5	.	TGTGCCTGGAGTGTACGGTTAGGAGGGAACGTCTTCTTCGTTGAGACCCAGTACTTC	CAWSVRLGGNVFFVETQYF
TRBD1	TRBV6-1	TRBJ1-5	.	TGTGCCAGCAGTGAATGGGGACAGTATAGCAATCAGCCCCAGCATTTT	CASSEWGQYSNQPQHF
.	TRBV7-7	TRBJ2-1	.	TGTGCTAGCAGCTTAGAGGGGAGCGAAGGGGGCAATGAGCAGTTCTTC	CASSLEGSEGGNEQFF
.	TRBV10-3	TRBJ1-1	.	TGTGCCAACGGGAGACTGAACACTGAAGCTTTCTTT	CANGRLNTEAFF
.	TRBV6-5	TRBJ1-3	.	TGTGCCAGCAGTTTCTCCCCCCCTACTGGAAACACCATATATTTT	CASSFSPPTGNTIYF